The rows below give T cell receptor beta chains drawn from one sample of a study of blood T cell repertoires in COVID-19. Sequenced by immunoSEQ multiplex PCR; TCRdb stores in-frame clones only, minus some. The data contain around 20,000 clones, 65% to 85% of them seen just once; the ten biggest clones take up about 6%. The sample was peripheral blood. The receptors derive from a human donor in a cohort sampled during active COVID-19. Each CDR3 is given with its conserved first and last residue. The D gene is left open where the match is weak. Clone size, where shown, is once, few, many, or a class for clones that have expanded.

DNA: TGTGCCAGCAGTTTCCGGACTAGCGGGAGTTTTTCGCATGAGCAGTTCTTC; CDR3: CASSFRTSGSFSHEQFF; V: TRBV28; D: TRBD2; size: -; J: TRBJ2-1
DNA: TGTGCCAGCAGTGAGAGACAGGACAATCAGCCCCAGCATTTT; CDR3: CASSERQDNQPQHF; V: TRBV25-1; D: -; size: -; J: TRBJ1-5
DNA: TGTGCCAGCAGCTTCCTTGGCGGAAGCTCCTACAATGAGCAGTTCTTC; CDR3: CASSFLGGSSYNEQFF; V: TRBV7-6; D: -; size: -; J: TRBJ2-1
DNA: TGTGCCAGCAGTGACCACTCTGGGGCCAACGTCCTGACTTTC; CDR3: CASSDHSGANVLTF; V: TRBV6-4; D: -; size: -; J: TRBJ2-6
DNA: TGCAGCGTTGAGGGACAGGGAGTCTATGGCTACACCTTC; CDR3: CSVEGQGVYGYTF; V: TRBV29-1; D: TRBD1; size: once; J: TRBJ1-2
DNA: TGTGCCAGCAGCGAAGCAGGGGGGAATTCACCCCTCCACTTT; CDR3: CASSEAGGNSPLHF; V: TRBV7-2; D: TRBD1; size: -; J: TRBJ1-6
DNA: TGCGCCAGCAGCCAAGTGACAGGCGGGGGGACCCAGTACTTC; CDR3: CASSQVTGGGTQYF; V: TRBV4-3; D: -; size: -; J: TRBJ2-5
DNA: TGTGCCAGCAGCAAAGGTACCGGGACAGGGGATGAAAAACTGTTTTTT; CDR3: CASSKGTGTGDEKLFF; V: TRBV6-2/TRBV6-3; D: TRBD1; size: -; J: TRBJ1-4
DNA: TGTGCCAGCAGCCAAGAAGGCGGGGCAGATACGCAGTATTTT; CDR3: CASSQEGGADTQYF; V: TRBV4-2; D: -; size: -; J: TRBJ2-3
DNA: TGCGCCAGCAGCACTGGACAGGGGGCAAACACTGAAGCTTTCTTT; CDR3: CASSTGQGANTEAFF; V: TRBV5-1; D: TRBD1; size: -; J: TRBJ1-1
DNA: TGTGCCAGCAGTTTATCTCCAGGGGCCAATTCACCCCTCCACTTT; CDR3: CASSLSPGANSPLHF; V: TRBV28; D: -; size: -; J: TRBJ1-6
DNA: TGTGCCAGCAGCCTGCAGGGGAATCAGCCCCAGCATTTT; CDR3: CASSLQGNQPQHF; V: TRBV27; D: -; size: -; J: TRBJ1-5
DNA: TGCGCCAGCAGCCAAGAAATGCCCAGGGGGCTAAGTAATCAGCCCCAGCATTTT; CDR3: CASSQEMPRGLSNQPQHF; V: TRBV4-1; D: TRBD1; size: -; J: TRBJ1-5
DNA: TGTGCCTGGAGCCCTTTCGGGGACTACAATCAGCCCCAGCATTTT; CDR3: CAWSPFGDYNQPQHF; V: TRBV30; D: -; size: -; J: TRBJ1-5
DNA: TGTGCCAGCATCCCGATTATGGGACTACCACCCTATGAGCAGTTCTTC; CDR3: CASIPIMGLPPYEQFF; V: TRBV7-9; D: TRBD2; size: -; J: TRBJ2-1
DNA: TGTGCCATCAGCGGACAGGGGACCCAGCCCCAGCATTTT; CDR3: CAISGQGTQPQHF; V: TRBV10-3; D: TRBD1; size: -; J: TRBJ1-5
DNA: TGTGCCAGCAATACACCGGGACAGGGGGCTGAAAAACTGTTTTTT; CDR3: CASNTPGQGAEKLFF; V: TRBV2; D: TRBD1; size: -; J: TRBJ1-4
DNA: TGTGCCAGCAGCTTACTTGGACAGGGTGCCCCCTACGAGCAGTACTTC; CDR3: CASSLLGQGAPYEQYF; V: TRBV11-2; D: TRBD1; size: -; J: TRBJ2-7
DNA: TGTGCCAGCAGGCGAGCCACTGGAGGCCTTTACAATGAGCAGTTCTTC; CDR3: CASRRATGGLYNEQFF; V: TRBV7-8; D: -; size: once; J: TRBJ2-1
DNA: TGCGCCAGCAGCCAAGTATCCAGGGACACTGAAGCTTTCTTT; CDR3: CASSQVSRDTEAFF; V: TRBV4-3; D: -; size: -; J: TRBJ1-1
DNA: TGCGCCAGCAGCTTGGAGGCCCCTGAGGCCGGGGAGCTGTTTTTT; CDR3: CASSLEAPEAGELFF; V: TRBV5-1; D: -; size: -; J: TRBJ2-2
DNA: TGTGCCAGCAGCCAAGGACAGCCACGCACAGATACGCAGTATTTT; CDR3: CASSQGQPRTDTQYF; V: TRBV4-2; D: -; size: once; J: TRBJ2-3
DNA: TGTGCCAGCAGCTTGGGCTATTCTGAGACCCAGTACTTC; CDR3: CASSLGYSETQYF; V: TRBV11-2; D: -; size: -; J: TRBJ2-5
DNA: TGTGCCAGCAGCCAAGACAGGATCTATGGCTACACCTTC; CDR3: CASSQDRIYGYTF; V: TRBV14; D: -; size: once; J: TRBJ1-2
DNA: TGTGCCAGCAGTTTAACAGGGGGCAGGGACACCATATATTTT; CDR3: CASSLTGGRDTIYF; V: TRBV6-5; D: TRBD1; size: -; J: TRBJ1-3
DNA: TGTGCCAGCACCTCCGGGACTAGCGGGGCAGATACGCAGTATTTT; CDR3: CASTSGTSGADTQYF; V: TRBV6-5; D: TRBD2; size: -; J: TRBJ2-3
DNA: TGCGCCAGCAGCCAAGCATTACAGGGGGTAACCGGGGAGCTGTTTTTT; CDR3: CASSQALQGVTGELFF; V: TRBV4-3; D: TRBD1; size: -; J: TRBJ2-2
DNA: TGTGCCATCAGGCCTGCGGGGATAGCTAACTATGGCTACACCTTC; CDR3: CAIRPAGIANYGYTF; V: TRBV10-3; D: -; size: -; J: TRBJ1-2
DNA: TGTGCCAGCAGTGTTACGAGGAATTCACCCCTCCACTTT; CDR3: CASSVTRNSPLHF; V: TRBV25-1; D: -; size: -; J: TRBJ1-6
DNA: TGTGCCATCAATGGCGCCAGCGGGAGTGAGACCCAGTACTTC; CDR3: CAINGASGSETQYF; V: TRBV10-3; D: TRBD2; size: -; J: TRBJ2-5
DNA: TGTGCCAGCAGCCAGGGGAGTCACACTGAAGCTTTCTTT; CDR3: CASSQGSHTEAFF; V: TRBV3-1/TRBV3-2; D: -; size: -; J: TRBJ1-1
DNA: TGTGCCAGCTCACCGCAAGGGGGCAGGGAGACCCAGTACTTC; CDR3: CASSPQGGRETQYF; V: TRBV18; D: TRBD1; size: -; J: TRBJ2-5
DNA: TGTGCCAGCAGCGGGACAGGGGGCACTCACGGGGAGCTGTTTTTT; CDR3: CASSGTGGTHGELFF; V: TRBV25-1; D: TRBD1; size: -; J: TRBJ2-2
DNA: TGTGCCAGCAGCCCCCGGGACTTTGGCATTCAGTACTTC; CDR3: CASSPRDFGIQYF; V: TRBV14; D: -; size: once; J: TRBJ2-4
DNA: TGCACCAGCAGCCAACCCTGGACTAGCGGGACGAGCACAGATACGCAGTATTTT; CDR3: CTSSQPWTSGTSTDTQYF; V: TRBV1; D: -; size: -; J: TRBJ2-3
DNA: TGTGCCAGCAGTCCCGGGACAGGAAGCTCCTACGAGCAGTACTTC; CDR3: CASSPGTGSSYEQYF; V: TRBV27; D: TRBD1; size: few; J: TRBJ2-7
DNA: TGTGCCAGCAGTTTAGCGGGGGACTCTGGGGCCAACGTCCTGACTTTC; CDR3: CASSLAGDSGANVLTF; V: TRBV28; D: TRBD2; size: -; J: TRBJ2-6
DNA: TGTGCCAGCAGCCGTGGACTACCTCTAGGCACAGATACGCAGTATTTT; CDR3: CASSRGLPLGTDTQYF; V: TRBV11-1; D: -; size: -; J: TRBJ2-3
DNA: TGTGCCAGCACATCCGGGACAGTCTCTGGGGCCAACGTCCTGACTTTC; CDR3: CASTSGTVSGANVLTF; V: TRBV28; D: TRBD1; size: -; J: TRBJ2-6
DNA: TGTGCCAGCAGACGCACATCGGGATCGGGCGCCAATGAGCAGTTCTTC; CDR3: CASRRTSGSGANEQFF; V: TRBV3-1/TRBV3-2; D: -; size: -; J: TRBJ2-1
DNA: TGTGCCAGCAGTTACAGGGGGCACAGGAACACTGAAGCTTTCTTT; CDR3: CASSYRGHRNTEAFF; V: TRBV6-2/TRBV6-3; D: TRBD1; size: -; J: TRBJ1-1
DNA: TGCGCCAGCAGCTTGGATCAGGATCCCAATCAGCCCCAGCATTTT; CDR3: CASSLDQDPNQPQHF; V: TRBV5-1; D: -; size: few; J: TRBJ1-5
DNA: TGTGCCAGCAGCACCGAGTACGAGCAGTACTTC; CDR3: CASSTEYEQYF; V: TRBV2; D: -; size: once; J: TRBJ2-7
DNA: TGCAGTGCTAGTGCGCCGGGGACCTACGAGCAGTACTTC; CDR3: CSASAPGTYEQYF; V: TRBV20-1; D: -; size: -; J: TRBJ2-7
DNA: TGTGCCATCAGCGCTTCTAGCGGGAGCGAGACCCAGTACTTC; CDR3: CAISASSGSETQYF; V: TRBV10-3; D: TRBD2; size: -; J: TRBJ2-5